The 6 T cell receptor beta chains listed next were all sequenced from one sample in a study of early T cells in non-severe SARS-CoV-2 infection. TCRdb analysed the 5' RACE reads with MiXCR anew, one entry per CDR3 protein. The sample lists just over 80,000 distinct CDR3 sequences, roughly 13% occurring once. The sequenced material came from whole blood. The receptor set was obtained from an adult who was a healthcare worker with PCR-confirmed SARS-CoV-2 infection or an uninfected control (not recorded which).

This clonotype has at least ten counts. V gene TRBV5-1 combines with J gene TRBJ1-1; perhaps TRBD1 as D (5 bases). This CDR3 spans 14 amino acids. Germline assignment: CDR1 SGHRS and CDR2 YFSETQ. Trimming took off 2 bases at V and 7 bases at J, with 15 bases between the two ends. CDR3 sequence (DNA): TGCGCCAGCAGCTTCGGGGGTCGAGGGGTTGAAGCTTTCTTT. It is translated as CASSFGGRGVEAFF. The full variable domain, with the rest looked up from reference TRBV5-1 and TRBJ1-1, is KAGVTQTPRYLIKTRGQQVTLSCSPISGHRSVSWYQQTPGQGLQFLFEYFSETQRNKGNFPGRFSGRQFSNSRSEMNVSTLELGDSALYLCASSFGGRGVEAFFGQGTRLTVV.

This clonotype was detected a few times. The CDR3 DNA is TGTGCCAGCAGTTATCGGCAGGGACCCTACGAGCAGTACTTC. Its protein product is CASSYRQGPYEQYF. The gene calls are TRBV6-5 and TRBJ2-7, with D perhaps TRBD1 or TRBD2 (5 bases each). The germline V gene encodes CDR1 MNHEY and CDR2 SVGAGI. Trimming took off 3 bases at V and 2 bases at J, with 11 bases between the two ends. CDR3 length: 14 residues.

This clonotype was counted a few times. The DNA for the CDR3 is TGCGCCAGCAGCTTGGAAGGGGCCGCGATCTACAATGAGCAGTTCTTC. Encoded protein: CASSLEGAAIYNEQFF. The rearrangement uses TRBV5-1 and TRBJ2-1, with D possibly being TRBD1 (5 bases). The V end was cut by 0 bases, the J end by 3 bases, with 13 bases between. The CDR3 has 16 residues. Germline CDR1 reads SGHRS; CDR2 reads YFSETQ.

This clonotype was recorded at least ten times. The V gene is TRBV18, the J gene TRBJ2-3; D might be TRBD2 (6 bases). The V end was cut by 1 base, the J end by 5 bases, with 7 bases between. CDR3 length: 13 residues. The germline gives CDR1 KGHSH, CDR2 LQKENI. The CDR3: CASSPLGGDTQYF. CDR3 coding DNA: TGTGCCAGCTCACCACTCGGGGGAGATACGCAGTATTTT.

This clonotype was seen at least ten times. The gene calls are TRBV5-6 and TRBJ2-5, with 9 bases identical to TRBD2. The V segment lost 5 bases and the J segment 9 bases; nucleotides outside the gene matches: 11. Germline CDR1 reads SGHDT; CDR2 reads YYEEEE. The CDR3 is 14 amino acids. The CDR3: CASRRGASGDSQYF. The CDR3 region has the DNA TGTGCCAGCAGGCGGGGAGCTAGCGGGGACTCCCAGTACTTC.

The chain recombines TRBV13 with TRBJ2-3; the D call may be TRBD1 or TRBD2 (5 bases each). The CDR3 covers 15 residues. V was trimmed by 5 bases and J by 0 bases, leaving 12 bases between them. Looked up from germline, CDR1 is PRHDT and CDR2 is FYEKMQ (reference sequence). In DNA, the CDR3 is TGTGCCAGCAGCCCCCCGGGGCCTAGCACAGATACGCAGTATTTT. It specifies CASSPPGPSTDTQYF.